These 5 T cell receptor beta chains came from one sample sequenced in a study of blood T cell repertoires in COVID-19. Libraries were prepared by immunoSEQ multiplex PCR; TCRdb keeps only in-frame clonotypes and omits some of them. The sample yields over 90,000 clones, more than 85% seen once. Sequencing was done on a sample of peripheral blood. Source of these receptors: a man aged 18 to 29 with acute or convalescent COVID-19.

The rearrangement joins TRBV9 to TRBJ2-5; no reliable D call. This CDR3 comprises 13 residues. Germline V gives CDR1 SGDLS, CDR2 YYNGEE. V was shortened by 3 bases and J by 9 bases, with 15 bases between the two germline ends. CDR3 nucleotides: TGTGCCAGCAGCGCTTCATTCTCCCGGGCCCAGTACTTC. This encodes CASSASFSRAQYF.

V is TRBV3-1 (or the pseudogene TRBV3-2) and J is TRBJ1-1; 8 nucleotides align to TRBD1. The V and J ends lost 3 bases and 1 base, in that order; junction bases with no gene match: 1. CDR1 and CDR2 from the germline V gene are LGHDT and YNNKEL (reference sequence). The CDR3 contains 14 residues. The CDR3 reads CASSHTGGNTEAFF. As DNA, the CDR3 is TGTGCCAGCAGCCACACAGGGGGGAACACTGAAGCTTTCTTT.

The chain recombines TRBV5-1 with TRBJ2-1, with 9 bases matching TRBD2. Germline V gene lookup returns CDR1 SGHRS and CDR2 YFSETQ. J gave up 6 bases and V 3 bases, and 13 bases lay outside the gene matches. This CDR3 is built from 17 residues. In DNA, the CDR3 is TGCGCCAGCAGCTCCGAAAGCGGGGGGACGCTATTCAATGAGCAGTTCTTC. Translated, it gives CASSSESGGTLFNEQFF.

The chain links TRBV6-2 or TRBV6-3 to TRBJ1-5, with no clear D. Deletions cut 3 bases from V and 7 bases from J, with 13 bases between. The germline V gene encodes CDR1 MNHEY and CDR2 SVGEGT. CDR3 length: 14 amino acids. CDR3 sequence reads: CASSYLDSSQPQHF. The CDR3 nucleotides are TGTGCCAGCAGTTATCTGGATTCTAGCCAGCCCCAGCATTTT.

The chain recombines TRBV5-1 with TRBJ2-1, with 8 bases matching TRBD1. CDR3 length equals 14 residues. From germline, CDR1 is SGHRS and CDR2 YFSETQ. Trimming took 4 bases from V and 7 from J; bases not matched to a gene: 7. The CDR3 coding sequence is TGCGCCAGCAGCGGACGGACAGGGTTAAATGAGCAGTTCTTC. This codes for CASSGRTGLNEQFF.